This T cell receptor (beta chain) was sequenced for a study of OX40 agonist ivuxolimab in advanced cancers. Using immunoSEQ multiplex PCR, the repertoire was profiled, and TCRdb retains in-frame clones only, with some absent. The table includes over 85,000 clones, roughly 80% detected once. A word on this clone: The antigen remains undetermined.

Individuals having autoimmune disease history or systemic immunosuppression were not enrolled. Blood specimens came from baseline, cycle 4 day 1, and cycle 7 day 1. Findings and caveats of the study: Expanded clones belonging to CD8+ T cells outnumbered, on average, those of CD4+.

With 2 bases removed from V and 0 bases from J, the gap between germline ends came to 11 bases. The CDR3 consists of 15 residues. From germline, CDR1 is SGHDT and CDR2 YYEEEE. The source of this sequence is an adult with an advanced solid tumor such as melanoma, head and neck, liver or kidney cancer. The chain carries TRBV5-6 and TRBJ1-2; the D is unclear. The material sequenced was CD4+ or CD8+ T cells sorted from blood, taken in a trial of the OX40 agonist ivuxolimab. This CDR3 is CASSLRSYTNYGYTF. CDR3 DNA: TGTGCCAGCAGCTTAAGGAGCTATACTAACTATGGCTACACCTTC.